A selection of T cell receptor beta chains follows, all from one sample in a study of shared clonotypes between healthy human individuals. The data were produced by immunoSEQ multiplex PCR, yet TCRdb's version contains in-frame clones alone and is incomplete. The table has 530,000 or so clones, 60% to 80% seen once; the top ten hold approximately 12%. Specimen: PBMCs. These receptors all stem from a woman between 35 and 50 years old in good health. Some clones in this sample may be carry-over from other donors' samples. Both conserved end residues are part of each CDR3. A D gene is named only where the DNA matches it firmly. The size field is filled for only some rows; it gives once, few, many or a size class.

j_gene: TRBJ2-1
d_gene: TRBD2
abundance: -
v_gene: TRBV7-9
CDR3aa: CASSLSASGRDEQFF
CDR3nt: TGTGCCAGCAGCTTATCTGCTAGCGGGAGGGATGAGCAGTTCTTC

j_gene: TRBJ2-2
d_gene: -
abundance: -
v_gene: TRBV28
CDR3aa: CASSFGSGELFF
CDR3nt: -

j_gene: TRBJ1-1
d_gene: -
abundance: -
v_gene: TRBV7-9
CDR3aa: CASSLSRSTEAFF
CDR3nt: TGTGCCAGCAGCTTGTCGAGGAGCACTGAAGCTTTCTTT

j_gene: TRBJ2-6
d_gene: TRBD1
abundance: -
v_gene: TRBV4-1
CDR3aa: CASSQDRGRSAGANVLTF
CDR3nt: TGCGCCAGCAGCCAAGACAGGGGGCGAAGCGCCGGGGCCAACGTCCTGACTTTC

j_gene: TRBJ2-2
d_gene: TRBD1
abundance: -
v_gene: TRBV7-9
CDR3aa: CASSILTGGGTGELFF
CDR3nt: TGTGCCAGCAGCATATTGACAGGGGGCGGAACCGGGGAGCTGTTTTTT

j_gene: TRBJ2-5
d_gene: TRBD1
abundance: -
v_gene: TRBV2
CDR3aa: CASSEAGGLETQYF
CDR3nt: TGTGCCAGCAGTGAGGCAGGGGGTTTAGAGACCCAGTACTTC

j_gene: TRBJ2-5
d_gene: -
abundance: once
v_gene: TRBV27
CDR3aa: CASIRGETQYF
CDR3nt: TGTGCCAGCATCAGGGGTGAGACCCAGTACTTC

j_gene: TRBJ2-5
d_gene: TRBD1
abundance: -
v_gene: TRBV5-1
CDR3aa: CASSLARDRGRETQYF
CDR3nt: TGCGCCAGCAGCTTGGCAAGGGACAGGGGGCGGGAGACCCAGTACTTC

j_gene: TRBJ2-5
d_gene: -
abundance: once
v_gene: TRBV29-1
CDR3aa: CSVESWDNQETQYF
CDR3nt: TGCAGCGTTGAATCGTGGGACAACCAAGAGACCCAGTACTTC

j_gene: TRBJ1-1
d_gene: -
abundance: few
v_gene: TRBV19
CDR3aa: CASSIRGGDTEAFF
CDR3nt: TGTGCCAGTAGTATAAGAGGGGGGGACACTGAAGCTTTCTTT

j_gene: TRBJ2-2
d_gene: -
abundance: -
v_gene: TRBV27
CDR3aa: CASSCSTGWNTGELFF
CDR3nt: TGTGCCAGCAGTTGCAGTACAGGGTGGAACACCGGGGAGCTGTTTTTT

j_gene: TRBJ2-7
d_gene: TRBD2
abundance: once
v_gene: TRBV5-1
CDR3aa: CASSLDVSGTRSYEQYF
CDR3nt: TGCGCCAGCAGCTTGGACGTGAGCGGGACCCGCTCCTACGAGCAGTACTTC

j_gene: TRBJ2-1
d_gene: -
abundance: -
v_gene: TRBV11-3
CDR3aa: CASSFSSSSYNEQFF
CDR3nt: TGTGCCAGCAGCTTCAGCTCAAGCTCCTACAATGAGCAGTTCTTC

j_gene: TRBJ2-7
d_gene: -
abundance: -
v_gene: TRBV7-2
CDR3aa: CASSLSGGVYEQYF
CDR3nt: TGTGCCAGCAGCTTATCCGGGGGCGTTTACGAGCAGTACTTC

j_gene: TRBJ1-2
d_gene: -
abundance: -
v_gene: TRBV15
CDR3aa: CATSPRTALANYGYTF
CDR3nt: TGTGCCACCAGCCCCCGGACAGCCTTAGCCAACTATGGCTACACCTTC

j_gene: TRBJ2-5
d_gene: TRBD2
abundance: -
v_gene: TRBV29-1
CDR3aa: CSVVLLAGGPETQYF
CDR3nt: TGCAGCGTCGTCCTTTTAGCGGGAGGGCCAGAGACCCAGTACTTC

j_gene: TRBJ1-2
d_gene: -
abundance: many
v_gene: TRBV5-1
CDR3aa: CASSGQMNYGYTF
CDR3nt: TGCGCCAGCAGCGGGCAGATGAACTATGGCTACACCTTC

j_gene: TRBJ2-3
d_gene: TRBD1
abundance: once
v_gene: TRBV28
CDR3aa: CASSLKVGSAGQGGLDRHTGTQYF
CDR3nt: TGTGCCAGCAGTTTAAAGGTCGGTAGTGCTGGACAGGGCGGTTTGGATAGGCACACAGGTACGCAGTATTTT

j_gene: TRBJ1-5
d_gene: -
abundance: once
v_gene: TRBV11-1
CDR3aa: CASSRGTGSNQPQHF
CDR3nt: TGTGCCAGCAGCCGAGGGACGGGAAGCAATCAGCCCCAGCATTTT

j_gene: TRBJ1-5
d_gene: -
abundance: -
v_gene: TRBV28
CDR3aa: CASSSGQMDSNQPQHF
CDR3nt: TGTGCCAGCTCTTCAGGACAGATGGATAGCAATCAGCCCCAGCATTTT

j_gene: TRBJ2-1
d_gene: TRBD2
abundance: -
v_gene: TRBV20-1
CDR3aa: CSATLAEQFF
CDR3nt: TGCAGTGCCACACTAGCGGAGCAGTTCTTC

j_gene: TRBJ2-1
d_gene: TRBD1
abundance: -
v_gene: TRBV29-1
CDR3aa: CSVAKTGNYNEQFF
CDR3nt: TGCAGCGTCGCCAAGACAGGGAATTACAATGAGCAGTTCTTC

j_gene: TRBJ1-3
d_gene: -
abundance: -
v_gene: TRBV18
CDR3aa: CASSPEHLTIYF
CDR3nt: TGTGCCAGCTCACCAGAGCATTTAACCATATATTTT

j_gene: TRBJ2-7
d_gene: -
abundance: -
v_gene: TRBV7-2
CDR3aa: CASSLVTGPSYEQYF
CDR3nt: TGTGCCAGCAGCTTAGTTACCGGCCCCTCCTACGAGCAGTACTTC

j_gene: TRBJ1-1
d_gene: -
abundance: -
v_gene: TRBV6-1
CDR3aa: CASSGSVGNTEAFF
CDR3nt: TGTGCCAGCAGTGGGAGTGTAGGGAACACTGAAGCTTTCTTT

j_gene: TRBJ2-7
d_gene: TRBD2
abundance: once
v_gene: TRBV27
CDR3aa: CASSPLGATSGVSYEQYF
CDR3nt: TGTGCCAGCAGTCCCTTGGGAGCGACTAGCGGGGTCTCCTACGAGCAGTACTTC

j_gene: TRBJ2-5
d_gene: TRBD1
abundance: -
v_gene: TRBV7-3
CDR3aa: CASSATTGVGETQYF
CDR3nt: TGTGCCAGCAGCGCCACGACAGGGGTCGGAGAGACCCAGTACTTC